This T cell receptor (beta chain) was recovered during a study of blood T cell repertoires in COVID-19. Study details: The cDNA or gDNA used as material had been derived from T cells, B-cell-depleted T cells, or PBMCs.

Germline V gene data show CDR1 as SEHNR and CDR2 as FQNEAQ (reference sequence). Trimming removed 4 bases from V and 5 bases from J; junction bases left unmatched: 10. The CDR3 is made up of 16 amino acids. Self-reported history from a screening survey and questionnaire set each donor's cohort. Cohort 3 donors were reported recovered after two negative PCRs, clearance, or symptom resolution. In the study's own analysis: The authors estimated nucleated cell counts from reference gene primer amplification. Assay used: immunoSEQ multiplex PCR; TCRdb lists only in-frame clones, some missing. V and J calls and clone size are those listed in that table; D and trimming were worked out from the DNA. The sample yields about 200,000 clones, roughly 90% seen once.

This receptor was taken from a woman aged 30 to 39 who had recovered from COVID-19. The chain is built from TRBV7-9 and TRBJ2-5; 10 nucleotides line up with TRBD2. Sample: PBMCs or T cells enriched from blood (not recorded which). Written as DNA, the CDR3 is TGTGCCAGCAGCTCACCAGGGACTAGCGTAATCGAGACCCAGTACTTC. This translates into CASSSPGTSVIETQYF.